The sample holds a few counts of the clone carrying this T cell receptor beta chain. Profiled with immunoSEQ multiplex PCR; TCRdb holds only in-frame clones, not every one. Seen here are 130,000 or so clones, approximately 87% observed once, and the top ten hold about 2.9%. The data belong to a study of control samples from healthy donors and cancer patients. Trimming shortened V by 5 bases and J by 0 bases, and 7 bases separated the two germline ends. The CDR3 contains 13 residues. CDR1 SEHNR and CDR2 FQNEAQ come from the germline V gene (reference sequence). The TCR was taken from a man aged 55 to 70 in good health. The specimen sequenced was blood. The chain links TRBV7-9 to TRBJ1-1; D call uncertain. The CDR3 region is CASSTTLNTEAFF. CDR3 sequence (DNA): TGTGCCAGCAGCACCACCTTGAACACTGAAGCTTTCTTT.